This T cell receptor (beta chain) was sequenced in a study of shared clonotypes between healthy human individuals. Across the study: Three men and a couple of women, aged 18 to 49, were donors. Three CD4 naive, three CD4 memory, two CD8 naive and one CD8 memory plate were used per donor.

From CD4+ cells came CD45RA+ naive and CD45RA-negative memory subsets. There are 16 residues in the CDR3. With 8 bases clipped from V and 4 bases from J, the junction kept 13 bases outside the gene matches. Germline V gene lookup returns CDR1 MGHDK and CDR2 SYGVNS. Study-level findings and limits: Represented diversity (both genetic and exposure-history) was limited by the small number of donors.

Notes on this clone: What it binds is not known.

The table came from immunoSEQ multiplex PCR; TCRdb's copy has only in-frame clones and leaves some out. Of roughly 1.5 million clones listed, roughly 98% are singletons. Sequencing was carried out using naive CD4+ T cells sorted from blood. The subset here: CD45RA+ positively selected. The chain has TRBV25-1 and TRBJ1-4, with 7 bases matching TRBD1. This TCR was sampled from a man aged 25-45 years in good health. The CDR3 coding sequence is TGTGCCAGCGACGGTTCCGAGGGGGCCGTTAATGAAAAACTGTTTTTT. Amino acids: CASDGSEGAVNEKLFF.